These 13 T cell receptor beta chains were all obtained from the same sample, sequenced in a study of T cell repertoires in cytomegalovirus infection. No cognate antigen is known for these TCRs. A single record per CDR3 protein comes from TCRdb applying MiXCR to the reads. The profile shows approximately 990,000 distinct CDR3 sequences, roughly 30% of them singletons. The input for sequencing was cultured CD8+ T cells from PBMCs, taken from culture after CMV antigen stimulation. These receptors all come from a human donor in good health (CMV status not recorded). Some clones in this sample may be carry-over from other donors' samples.

The chain links TRBV6-1 to TRBJ1-1; no definite D call. Trimming stripped 3 bases from V and 6 bases from J, with 14 bases between. Germline CDR1 MNHNS, CDR2 SASEGT. The CDR3 length is 14 residues. Here the CDR3 DNA reads TGTGCCAGCAGTGAGGACCCTGACTCTCCTGAAGCTTTCTTT. It encodes CASSEDPDSPEAFF.

This clonotype was detected ten times or more. The genes are TRBV7-9 and TRBJ1-6; no clear D. The CDR3 is 14 residues long. Germline assignment: CDR1 SEHNR and CDR2 FQNEAQ (reference sequence). V lost 1 base to trimming and J lost 10 bases, with 11 bases between them. The CDR3 protein is CASSLVQVFSPLHF. DNA of the CDR3: TGTGCCAGCAGCTTAGTCCAGGTTTTCTCACCCCTCCACTTT.

The chain combines TRBV19 with TRBJ2-1; 11 bases are a match to TRBD2. V was clipped by 5 bases and J by 3 bases; unmatched bases: 3. CDR3 length: 15 residues. Per germline, CDR1 LNHDA and CDR2 SQIVND (reference sequence). CDR3 amino acids: CASSQTSGVYNEQFF. CDR3 coding DNA: TGTGCCAGTAGTCAGACTAGCGGGGTCTACAATGAGCAGTTCTTC.

The gene calls are TRBV2 and TRBJ2-4; no reliable D call. The CDR3 runs 16 residues. Looked up from germline, CDR1 is SNHLY and CDR2 is FYNNEI. With 2 bases removed from V and 0 bases from J, the gap between germline ends came to 11 bases. The DNA of the CDR3 is TGTGCCAGCAGTGAACCCCGACAACTAGCCAAAAACATTCAGTACTTC. Protein: CASSEPRQLAKNIQYF.

The J gene is TRBJ2-4, the V gene TRBV9; 8 nucleotides align to TRBD2. Trimming cost V 7 bases and J 8 bases; bases outside gene matches: 2. CDR3 length: 11 amino acids. The germline CDR1 and CDR2 sequences are SGDLS and YYNGEE. The CDR3 DNA reads as TGTGCCAGCGCCGGGGGGGACATTCAGTACTTC. It yields the protein CASAGGDIQYF.

V gene TRBV28 combines with J gene TRBJ2-6, with D possibly TRBD2 on 5 matching bases. Per the germline V gene, CDR1 is MDHEN and CDR2 is SYDVKM. There are 17 residues in the CDR3. Between the trimmed V and J ends, which lost 7 bases and 0 bases, there was a span of 16 bases. CDR3 residues: CASKVDSKDSGANVLTF. CDR3 bases: TGTGCCAGCAAAGTGGACTCTAAGGACTCTGGGGCCAACGTCCTGACTTTC.

The chain has TRBV4-1 and TRBJ2-1, with D perhaps matching TRBD1 or TRBD2 (5 bases each). Germline V gene data show CDR1 as MGHRA and CDR2 as YSYEKL. The germline V and J ends were trimmed by 1 base and 12 bases, with 7 bases remaining between them. The CDR3 is made up of 11 amino acids. CDR3 DNA: TGCGCCAGCAGCCAAGGGGACGGGCAGTTCTTC. It yields the protein CASSQGDGQFF.

In this sample, this clonotype turned up a few times. The V call is TRBV7-9, the J call TRBJ2-2; D is perhaps TRBD2 (5 bases). V gave up 0 bases and J gave up 5 bases, with 16 bases separating them. The length of the CDR3 is 17 residues. Germline V gives CDR1 SEHNR, CDR2 FQNEAQ (reference sequence). The CDR3 sequence is CASSLAIRFGDTGELFF. CDR3 DNA sequence: TGTGCCAGCAGCTTAGCTATCAGATTCGGGGATACCGGGGAGCTGTTTTTT.

This clonotype was observed a few times. This sequence joins TRBV11-1 and TRBJ1-6; the match to TRBD1 covers 9 bases. This CDR3 is built from 15 residues. Germline V gene lookup returns CDR1 SGHAT and CDR2 FQDESV (reference sequence). V was clipped by 0 bases and J by 8 bases; unmatched bases: 2. CDR3 region: CASSLAGQGYSPLHF. For the CDR3, the DNA is TGTGCCAGCAGCTTAGCCGGACAGGGGTATTCACCCCTCCACTTT. Combining the CDR3 with reference TRBV11-1 and TRBJ1-6 gives the whole variable domain EAEVAQSPRYKITEKSQAVAFWCDPISGHATLYWYRQILGQGPELLVQFQDESVVDDSQLPKDRFSAERLKGVDSTLKIQPAELGDSAMYLCASSLAGQGYSPLHFGNGTRLTVT.

This clonotype was recorded at least ten times. This chain uses TRBV7-2 with TRBJ2-3; possible D gene TRBD2, 6 bases. Germline CDR1 SGHTA, CDR2 FQGNSA. This CDR3 has 16 amino acids. V was cut by 6 bases and J by 1 base, with 17 bases left in between. This CDR3 is CASRLLGGLGTDTQYF. The CDR3 DNA sequence: TGTGCCAGCAGGTTACTGGGGGGACTTGGCACAGATACGCAGTATTTT.

The chain uses TRBV29-1 and TRBJ1-1; perhaps TRBD1 as D (5 bases). There are 15 residues in the CDR3. Trimming removed 1 base at V and 7 bases at J, with 19 bases between. Germline lookup yields CDR1 SQVTM and CDR2 ANQGSEA. CDR3 amino acids: CSVEGVGRDAYEAFF. The CDR3 DNA is TGCAGCGTTGAAGGGGTGGGCAGGGACGCCTATGAAGCTTTCTTT.

The table lists this clonotype with many counts. The chain links TRBV7-9 to TRBJ1-6; D not certain. Trimming cost V 1 base and J 6 bases, with 10 bases left between them. The germline CDR1 and CDR2 sequences are SEHNR and FQNEAQ (reference sequence). The CDR3 spans 15 residues. CDR3 bases: TGTGCCAGCAGCTTAGTCCAGGCCGGTAATTCACCCCTCCACTTT. Protein: CASSLVQAGNSPLHF.

The chain links TRBV7-2 to TRBJ1-1; D is perhaps TRBD1 (6 bases). V was shortened by 2 bases and J by 2 bases, with 18 bases between the two germline ends. Germline V gives CDR1 SGHTA, CDR2 FQGNSA. The CDR3 is made up of 17 amino acids. The CDR3 here is CASSLSAARTANTEAFF. The CDR3 region has the DNA TGTGCCAGCAGCTTAAGTGCTGCGCGGACAGCCAACACTGAAGCTTTCTTT.